The rows below give T cell receptor beta chains drawn from one sample of a study of OX40 agonist ivuxolimab in advanced cancers. The method was immunoSEQ multiplex PCR; TCRdb's version includes in-frame clones alone and lacks a portion of them. Among 98,000 or so clones listed, approximately 94% were seen once. The sample consisted of CD4+ or CD8+ T cells sorted from blood, taken in a trial of the OX40 agonist ivuxolimab. These receptors all come from an adult with an advanced solid tumor such as melanoma, head and neck, liver or kidney cancer. The CDR3 runs from the conserved cysteine through the conserved F or W. D genes are given only for firm matches. Not every row has a clone size; where given, it reads once, few, many or a size class.

>.|.|TRBJ2-2|TRBV10-2|14
TGCGCCAGCAGTGACCCTGACTGGAGCGGGGAGCTGTTTTTT
CASSDPDWSGELFF
>.|.|TRBJ2-3|TRBV6-5|13
TGTGCCAGCAGTCAGTGGGGTACAGATACGCAGTATTTT
CASSQWGTDTQYF
>.|.|TRBJ1-2|TRBV10-3|14
TGTGCCATCAGTGAAAGGGCGGAGGCCTATGGCTACACCTTC
CAISERAEAYGYTF
>TRBD1|.|TRBJ1-5|TRBV18|14
TGTGCCAGCTCCCTTGGACAGGGGGTGCAGCCCCAGCATTTT
CASSLGQGVQPQHF
>.|once|TRBJ2-3|TRBV5-1|12
TGCGCCAGCAGTCAAAGCACAGATACGCAGTATTTT
CASSQSTDTQYF
>TRBD1|.|TRBJ1-1|TRBV7-9|13
TGTGCCAGCAGCCCTTGGGACAGCTCTGAAGCTTTCTTT
CASSPWDSSEAFF
>.|.|TRBJ2-4|TRBV7-9|14
TGTGCCAGCAGCTTAGGGGCTAGAATTGGGCTTCAGTACTTC
CASSLGARIGLQYF
>.|once|TRBJ2-5|TRBV5-1|16
TGCGCCAGCGGAGCCAACAGGGTGAGGGAAGAGAAGGCCCAGTACTTC
CASGANRVREEKAQYF
>.|once|TRBJ2-7|TRBV5-3|20
TGTGCCAGAAGCTTGGACGTGCCAGCGGATGACCCTTTACGATCCTACGAGCAGTACTTC
CARSLDVPADDPLRSYEQYF
>TRBD2|.|TRBJ2-2|TRBV7-9|17
TGTGCCAGCAGCTTAGGGAGCGGGAGAAAGAACACCGGGGAGCTGTTTTTT
CASSLGSGRKNTGELFF
>TRBD1|.|TRBJ1-2|TRBV4-3|15
TGCGCCAGCAGCCAAGAGTCCCGACAGGGCTATGGCTACACCTTC
CASSQESRQGYGYTF
>.|.|TRBJ1-1|TRBV30|14
TGTGCCCGCAGAACAGGGCGTAAGAACACTGAAGCTTTCTTT
CARRTGRKNTEAFF
>.|.|TRBJ1-4|TRBV28|15
TGTGCCAGCAGTTTATGGGGGTCAGCTAATGAAAAACTGTTTTTT
CASSLWGSANEKLFF
>TRBD1|.|TRBJ2-1|TRBV18|15
TGTGCCAGCTCACCGCAGGGACAGGTAAACAATGAGCAGTTCTTC
CASSPQGQVNNEQFF
>.|.|TRBJ1-1|TRBV18|13
TGTGCCAGCTCACCTGGAGTGAACACTGAAGCTTTCTTT
CASSPGVNTEAFF
>TRBD1|.|TRBJ1-2|TRBV18|14
TGTGCCAGCTCACCACCCACAGGGGGCATTGGCTACACCTTC
CASSPPTGGIGYTF
>TRBD2|.|TRBJ2-3|TRBV27|19
TGTGCCAGCAGTTTATTGGGTCTAGCGGACGCCCCTAGCACAGATACGCAGTATTTT
CASSLLGLADAPSTDTQYF
>.|.|TRBJ2-7|TRBV28|12
TGTGCCATCCTCTCTCCCCACTACGAGCAGTACTTC
CAILSPHYEQYF
>.|.|TRBJ1-1|TRBV15|12
TGTGCCACCAGCAGAGAGGGACCTGAAGCTTTCTTT
CATSREGPEAFF
>.|.|TRBJ1-2|TRBV5-8|14
TGTGCCAGCAGCTTGATTCGGACAGAAGGGGGCTACACCTTC
CASSLIRTEGGYTF
>.|once|TRBJ2-6|TRBV28|16
TGTGCCAGCAGTTCCTACAGGCCCCCTGGGGCCAACGTCCTGACTTTC
CASSSYRPPGANVLTF
>TRBD1|.|TRBJ2-3|TRBV25-1|15
TGTGCCAGCAGTGAGCCGGGACAGGGTGGACGTACGCAGTATTTT
CASSEPGQGGRTQYF
>.|.|TRBJ1-5|TRBV25-1|13
TGTGCCAGCAGTGAAGGGGGATCCCAGCCCCAGCATTTT
CASSEGGSQPQHF
>.|.|TRBJ2-7|TRBV5-4|12
TGTGCCAGCAGCTTGGTAGTTAACGAGCAGTACTTC
CASSLVVNEQYF
>TRBD2|.|TRBJ2-7|TRBV30|15
TGTGCCTGGAAACGTCAGGGGACTAGCTCCTACGAGCAGTACTTC
CAWKRQGTSSYEQYF
>.|.|TRBJ2-5|TRBV7-6|14
TGTGCCAGCAGCTTAGGTCTCTACCAAGAGACCCAGTACTTC
CASSLGLYQETQYF
>.|.|TRBJ2-5|TRBV11-2|15
TGTGCCAGCAGCTTGGGCGCGGGACGGGGAGAGACCCAGTACTTC
CASSLGAGRGETQYF
>.|.|TRBJ2-7|TRBV6-6|13
TGTGCCAGCAGTTACGGAGGCCACTACGAGCAGTACTTC
CASSYGGHYEQYF
>.|.|TRBJ1-2|TRBV7-6|11
TGTGCCAGCAGCTCCCTCGGTGGCTACACCTTC
CASSSLGGYTF
>.|.|TRBJ1-1|TRBV6-1|15
TGTGCCAGCAGTGAACGGGGGGGGATGAACACTGAAGCTTTCTTT
CASSERGGMNTEAFF